This T cell receptor beta chain appears in the sequencing data of a study of T cell responses to AZD1222 COVID-19 vaccine (dated by TCRdb to about 2021). Describing the broader study: AZD1222 recipients given second doses at about 4 weeks or at about 12 weeks were pooled, since spike-specific TCR depth and breadth were not found to differ between the two schedules. TCR sequencing covered some 250 trial participants: roughly 200 given two doses of AZD1222 and 26 given two doses of MenACWY control vaccine. Trial participants were enrolled by age into 18-55, 56-69 and 70-plus year subgroups, with about 150, 28 and 57 TCR-sequenced participants respectively.

As regards this clone: This clone's antigen is unknown. Qualities for individual bases were not recorded, and no much larger clone is one base off.

The CDR3 regions of human TCRbeta chains were analyzed by immunosequencing. The source study handled its data this way. TCRs in the repertoires were matched against a reference library of SARS-CoV-2-specific TCRs that had been generated with the MIRA antigen-specificity platform. Breadth was defined as the fraction of unique TCRs that were SARS-CoV-2-associated. Depth was defined as the fraction of total T cells that were SARS-CoV-2-associated. Using the MIRA data, each spike-specific TCR was assigned both to the spike region to which the TCR was reactive and to a CD4 or CD8 class. Log10-transformed breadth and depth values were compared by one-way ANOVA with Sidak's multiple comparisons tests. The source is immuneACCESS, and TCRdb retained only in-frame sequences with V and J called. Part of the clones is not carried over; for the studies checked, unresolved V genes explain less than half of this, and the remainder is unexplained. V and J calls plus clone size are reproduced from that table; the DNA served to infer D and trimming. The sample includes roughly 110,000 clones, with around nine tenths observed a single time. The ten largest clones add up to less than 25% of the sample.

Cut back by 6 bases and 5 bases, the V and J ends lie 19 bases apart. The CDR3 numbers 15 residues from cysteine through phenylalanine. Only the CDR3 DNA is retained, 45 bases long and in frame from the first base. What the research found in general, with its limitations: Reportedly, almost half of the unique spike-specific TCRs recognized epitopes lying outside the regions that are mutated in the B.1.351 and B.1.1.7 variants. Conclusions about previously exposed vaccinees are limited, since just five or six AZD1222 recipients were seropositive for SARS-CoV-2 at baseline. The whole spike protein was spanned by vaccine-associated CD4 TCRs, and dominant responses were seen in regions 160-218 and 743-854. After two AZD1222 doses, both the breadth and the depth of spike-specific TCRs were significantly higher than at day 0 and than in MenACWY recipients. Most participants were white British and females outnumbered males, and the authors suggested that clonal diversity may have been underestimated. In the small 56-69-year group, the increase in depth fell short of significance, most likely because of low power. No day 14 peak-response samples were available, so repertoires were characterized only after the peak T cell response.

The sample's time point label is to be understood as: baseline before first vaccination. Vaccinee samples were obtained from the UK trials COV001 and COV002, which included a single-blind randomized controlled phase 2/3 trial of AZD1222 (ChAdOx1 nCoV-19) in healthy adults. Trial participant PBMC samples were collected at day 0 and day 28 after the second dose for TCRbeta chain sequencing. Sequencing was performed on peripheral blood, taken on day 0 of AZD1222 vaccination. The V gene is TRBV23-1 and the J gene is TRBJ2-5, with TRBD2 perhaps the D gene, on 5 matching bases. Being an ORF, TRBV23-1 has a function that is uncertain. The TCR was taken from an adult in good health. In nucleotide form, the sequence is TGCGCCAGCAGCCCGAATTTTGAGTGCGGGGAGACCCAGTACTTC. Translation gives CASSPNFECGETQYF.